The 14 T cell receptor beta chains in this list originate from one sample, sequenced in a study of radiotherapy plus CTLA-4 blockade in lung cancer. The table came from immunoSEQ multiplex PCR; TCRdb's copy has only in-frame clones and leaves some out. The sample has 95,000 to 150,000 clones, 90% seen once. Sample: peripheral blood, taken from a patient treated with radiotherapy plus ipilimumab. The origin of the receptors is a human donor with non-small cell lung cancer that progressed on radiotherapy plus ipilimumab.

This sequence joins TRBV2 and TRBJ2-7; 12 nucleotides match TRBD1. V trimming: 6 bases; J trimming: 6 bases; junction bases outside the gene matches: 9. This CDR3 contains 15 residues. Germline V CDR1 and CDR2: SNHLY, FYNNEI. This chain's CDR3 is CASSPQGQGAGEQYF. CDR3 bases: TGTGCCAGCAGCCCCCAGGGACAGGGGGCAGGCGAGCAGTACTTC.

This clone appeared a single time. The chain is built from TRBV7-3 and TRBJ1-2, with D unclear. The CDR3 loop spans 12 amino acids. The V gene lost 2 bases and the J gene lost 8 bases, with 9 bases spanning the gap. Per the germline V gene, CDR1 is SGHTA and CDR2 is FQGTGA. In nucleotides, the CDR3 is TGTGCCAGCAGCTTAGAGAGAAGGGGCTACACCTTC. Translating gives CASSLERRGYTF.

V and J are TRBV12-5 and TRBJ1-3; perhaps TRBD1 as D (6 bases). The CDR3 consists of 14 residues. V dropped 0 bases and J dropped 7 bases, with 10 bases sitting between them. Germline loops: CDR1 LGHNT, CDR2 FRNRAP. CDR3 in DNA: TGTGCTAGTGGTTTGGTAGAGGGGGGGAACACCATATATTTT. It yields the protein CASGLVEGGNTIYF. Variable domain in full (rest from reference TRBV12-5 and TRBJ1-3): DARVTQTPRHKVTEMGQEVTMRCQPILGHNTVFWYRQTMMQGLELLAYFRNRAPLDDSGMPKDRFSAEMPDATLATLKIQPSEPRDSAVYFCASGLVEGGNTIYFGEGSWLTVV.

The chain joins TRBV7-3 to TRBJ2-1, with D perhaps TRBD2 (6 bases). Trimming removed 3 bases from V and 7 bases from J, with 19 bases in between. CDR1 SGHTA and CDR2 FQGTGA come from the germline V gene. This CDR3 is 16 amino acids long. This CDR3 is CASSLGVGRAYNEQFF. CDR3 sequence (DNA): TGTGCCAGCAGCTTGGGAGTCGGGAGAGCTTATAATGAGCAGTTCTTC.

CDR3 DNA: TGTGCCAGCAGTCCCAGGGTATATTCTGAAAAACTGTTTTTT. This translates into CASSPRVYSEKLFF. The chain links TRBV2 to TRBJ1-4, with D tentatively TRBD1 (5 bases). Germline V CDR1 and CDR2: SNHLY, FYNNEI. Trimming left V 5 bases short and J 7 bases short, with 14 bases between. CDR3 size: 14 residues.

The chain has TRBV11-1 and TRBJ2-2; D gene uncertain. Germline-derived CDR1 and CDR2 are SGHAT and FQDESV (reference sequence). There are 16 residues in the CDR3. Trimming cost V 4 bases and J 0 bases, with 12 bases left between them. CDR3 residues: CASSSRASSNTGELFF. The DNA of the CDR3 is TGTGCCAGCAGCTCCCGGGCCTCCTCGAACACCGGGGAGCTGTTTTTT.

V is TRBV5-6 and J is TRBJ2-7, with D perhaps matching TRBD2 (5 bases). Trimming left V 2 bases short and J 4 bases short, with 10 bases between. Germline CDR1 is SGHDT and CDR2 is YYEEEE. The CDR3 runs 13 residues. The CDR3 protein is CASSFSGNYEQYF. CDR3 nucleotides: TGTGCCAGCAGCTTTTCCGGGAATTACGAGCAGTACTTC.

The genes are TRBV14 and TRBJ1-1; D gene uncertain. The V gene lost 4 bases and the J gene lost 4 bases, with 13 bases spanning the gap. The CDR3 consists of 14 residues. Germline CDR1 reads SGHDN; CDR2 reads FVKESK. Here the CDR3 DNA reads TGTGCCAGCAGCCCAGTAAACCGCGGCACTGAAGCTTTCTTT. Protein product: CASSPVNRGTEAFF. The variable domain in full, completed from reference TRBV14 and TRBJ1-1, reads EAGVTQFPSHSVIEKGQTVTLRCDPISGHDNLYWYRRVMGKEIKFLLHFVKESKQDESGMPNNRFLAERTGGTYSTLKVQPAELEDSGVYFCASSPVNRGTEAFFGQGTRLTVV.

This clone has a handful of counts. The J gene is TRBJ1-2, the V gene TRBV18, with TRBD1 matching 8 bases. Trimming at V came to 5 bases and at J to 3 bases, leaving 5 bases not matched to a gene. From germline, CDR1 is KGHSH and CDR2 LQKENI. This CDR3 is 14 amino acids long. The CDR3 DNA reads TGTGCCAGCTCAGGCGGACAGGGAGACTATGGCTACACCTTC. Translation: CASSGGQGDYGYTF.

The genes are TRBV6-6 and TRBJ2-7; 9 bases align to TRBD1. With V trimmed by 0 bases and J by 3 bases, 3 bases remained unmatched. The CDR3 runs 15 residues. The germline CDR1 and CDR2 sequences are MNHNY and SVGAGI (reference sequence). The CDR3 region is CASSYSGGQGYEQYF. The CDR3 bases are TGTGCCAGCAGTTACTCGGGGGGACAGGGCTACGAGCAGTACTTC.

This chain uses TRBV19 with TRBJ1-5; D may be TRBD1 (5 bases). V lost 7 bases, J lost 2 bases, and 15 bases lay in between. Germline CDR1 reads LNHDA; CDR2 reads SQIVND (reference sequence). The CDR3 spans 15 residues. CDR3 amino acids: CASNHRDGRNQPQHF. DNA for the CDR3: TGTGCCAGTAACCACCGGGACGGACGCAATCAGCCCCAGCATTTT.

This clone occurred once. The chain employs TRBV7-9 and TRBJ2-5; 8 nucleotides match TRBD2. CDR1 SEHNR and CDR2 FQNEAQ come from the germline V gene (reference sequence). J gave up 5 bases and V 5 bases, and 10 bases lay outside the gene matches. The CDR3 spans 15 residues. CDR3 nucleotides: TGTGCCAGCAGCAGCAGAGCGGGAGCATCTGAGACCCAGTACTTC. Its translation: CASSSRAGASETQYF.

The J gene is TRBJ2-1, the V gene TRBV6-5, with D hard to call. CDR3 length equals 15 residues. The V end was cut by 2 bases, the J end by 2 bases, with 10 bases between. Per germline, CDR1 MNHEY and CDR2 SVGAGI. The CDR3 region is CASSYGVSPYNEQFF. The CDR3 DNA is TGTGCCAGCAGTTACGGGGTTTCTCCCTACAATGAGCAGTTCTTC.

The rearrangement links TRBV7-6 to TRBJ2-3; 9 bases align to TRBD2. Germline assignment: CDR1 SGHVS and CDR2 FNYEAQ. J was trimmed by 4 bases and V by 5 bases; bases with no gene match: 7. The length of the CDR3 is 15 residues. The CDR3 nucleotides are TGTGCCAGCAGCCGTAGCGGGAGCGAGGCAGATACGCAGTATTTT. Translating gives CASSRSGSEADTQYF. Full variable domain (outside the CDR3, taken from reference TRBV7-6 and TRBJ2-3): GAGVSQSPRYKVTKRGQDVALRCDPISGHVSLYWYRQALGQGPEFLTYFNYEAQQDKSGLPNDRFSAERPEGSISTLTIQRTEQRDSAMYRCASSRSGSEADTQYFGPGTRLTVL.